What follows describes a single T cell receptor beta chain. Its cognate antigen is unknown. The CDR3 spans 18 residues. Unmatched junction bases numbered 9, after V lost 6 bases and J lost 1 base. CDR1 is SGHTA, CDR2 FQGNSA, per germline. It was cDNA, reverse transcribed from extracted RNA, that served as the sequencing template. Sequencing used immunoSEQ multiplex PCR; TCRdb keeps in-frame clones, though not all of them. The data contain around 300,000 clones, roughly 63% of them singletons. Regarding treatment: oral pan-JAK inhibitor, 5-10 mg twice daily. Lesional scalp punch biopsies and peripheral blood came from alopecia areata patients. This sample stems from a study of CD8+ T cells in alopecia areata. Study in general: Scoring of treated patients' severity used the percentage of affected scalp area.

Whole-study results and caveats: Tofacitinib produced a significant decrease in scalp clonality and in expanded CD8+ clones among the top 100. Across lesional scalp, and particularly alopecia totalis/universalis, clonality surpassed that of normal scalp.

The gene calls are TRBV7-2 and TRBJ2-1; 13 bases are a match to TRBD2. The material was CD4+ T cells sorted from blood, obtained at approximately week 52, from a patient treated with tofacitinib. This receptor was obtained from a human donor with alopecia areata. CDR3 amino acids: CASSRLAGGLGSYNEQFF. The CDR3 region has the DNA TGTGCCAGCAGTCGACTAGCGGGGGGTTTGGGTTCCTACAATGAGCAGTTCTTC.